Sequencing of this T cell receptor (beta chain) was carried out in a study of blood T cell repertoires in COVID-19 (TCRdb year 2020). Background for the entire study: Collaborator samples came from the United States, Italy and Spain and covered acute and convalescent phases of COVID-19. The repertoires were released in a freely available public database meant as a resource for research on the immune response to SARS-CoV-2. The material from the prospective study consisted of cDNA or gDNA derived from T cells, B-cell-depleted T cells, or PBMCs. Subjects who had been exposed to COVID-19, were actively infected with it, or had recovered from it provided the deeply sampled blood TCRbeta repertoires that made up the dataset. The samples were drawn from the first 160 participants of the ongoing ImmuneRACE study and from 950 to 1,500 subjects provided by 6 global collaborators. Nearly every sample came with metadata listing a de-identified subject ID, COVID-19 status, age in years and sex. Where available, HLA class I and class II types were obtained from metadata supplied by the sample provider rather than from assay-based typing. Points the paper makes about the study in general: How much clinical and demographic metadata was included differed by source and by participant, and the metadata was provided uncurated.

The CDR3, from cysteine to phenylalanine, totals 11 residues. Only the CDR3 DNA stays, 33 bases, in frame from base 1. V is pared back by 6 bases and J by 13 bases, with 15 bases lying between the germline termini. Sequences SNHLY (CDR1) and FYNNEI (CDR2) are obtained from the germline V gene. Of note for this clone: The antigen it binds to is not known. The input lacks base qualities; no much larger clone sits a single base away.

In Seattle, one collaborating source enrolled patients while the infection was active and tracked those patients longitudinally over the course of disease. Collaborating institutions collected whole blood in K2EDTA tubes following their own protocols. For TCRbeta analysis, collaborators shipped samples in one of three forms: frozen whole blood, isolated PBMCs, or DNA extracted from either of those sample types. The immunoSEQ Assay, a bias-controlled multiplex PCR, was used to amplify TCRbeta CDR3 regions from genomic DNA. On the study's bioinformatics: The number of nucleated cells in each sample was estimated by amplification of reference gene primers within the assay. Sequence reads were collapsed and filtered to measure the absolute abundance of every unique TCRbeta CDR3 rearrangement. Productive Simpson clonality was computed per sample as the square root of Simpson's diversity index over productive rearrangements. TCRdb carries this immuneACCESS record with in-frame sequences only. Its versions omit some clonotypes, under half of them owing to an unresolved V gene in the studies checked, with the rest unexplained. V and J calls plus clone size are reproduced from that table; the DNA served to infer D and trimming. Here the sample has over 150,000 clones; about 80% occur a single time. The top ten constitute over 10% of the sample.

The sequence derives from a woman aged 55-70 years with COVID-19, enrolled during active disease. The sample consisted of peripheral blood. The chain is assembled from TRBV2 and TRBJ1-2, with the D gene uncertain. The DNA is as follows: TGTGCCAGCAGCAATCTTACACCTTCCACCTTC. Its product reads: CASSNLTPSTF.